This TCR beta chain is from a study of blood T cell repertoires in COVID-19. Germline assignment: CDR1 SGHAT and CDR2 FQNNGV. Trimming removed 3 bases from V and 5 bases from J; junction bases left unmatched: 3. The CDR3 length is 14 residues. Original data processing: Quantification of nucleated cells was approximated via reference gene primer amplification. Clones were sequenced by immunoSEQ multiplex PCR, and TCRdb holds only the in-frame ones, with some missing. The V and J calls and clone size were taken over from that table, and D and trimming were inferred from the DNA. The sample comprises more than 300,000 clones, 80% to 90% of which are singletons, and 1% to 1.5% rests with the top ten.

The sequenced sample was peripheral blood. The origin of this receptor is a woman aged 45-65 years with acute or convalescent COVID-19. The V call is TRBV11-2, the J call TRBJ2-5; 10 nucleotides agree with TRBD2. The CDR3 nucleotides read TGTGCCAGCAGCTTTAGCGGGGGGCCGGAGACCCAGTACTTC. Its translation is CASSFSGGPETQYF.